This T cell receptor (beta chain) was sequenced in a study of cytomegalovirus exposure and HLA in healthy donors. As for the study in general: The approximately 120 validation repertoires were reported in a later analysis to have been generated on the same platform as the 666 first-cohort repertoires.

The CDR3 is 16 amino acids. V lost 1 base, J lost 4 bases, and 16 bases lay in between. CDR1 WSHSY and CDR2 SAAADI come from the germline V gene. Repertoires were generated with immunoSEQ multiplex PCR, while TCRdb's copy carries only in-frame clones and drops some. This table has over 200,000 clones, around 91% appearing once. The receptor was isolated from a woman in her late teens or twenties in good health and CMV-seronegative. The sequencing input was PBMCs. The chain couples TRBV10-2 to TRBJ1-1; D possibly corresponds to TRBD1 (6 bases). CDR3 sequence reads: CASSEWAGAEATEAFF. Here the CDR3 DNA reads TGCGCCAGCAGTGAGTGGGCAGGGGCGGAGGCCACTGAAGCTTTCTTT.